These 5 T cell receptor beta chains originate from one sample sequenced in a study of early stage breast cancer tumors. The table came from immunoSEQ multiplex PCR; TCRdb's copy has only in-frame clones and leaves some out. The data contain 60,000 to 80,000 clones, around 80% of them singletons. Sequenced sample: blood. Receptor source: a person aged 60 to 70 with breast cancer.

Of note for this clone: One end of the junction does not line up with germline, which may come from a read error. The CDR3 here is CASTLDSRNYGYTF. The CDR3, as DNA: TGTGCCAGCACTTTAGACAGTAGGAACTATGGCTACACCTTC. The rearrangement uses TRBV28 and TRBJ1-2; possible D gene TRBD1, 5 bases. The CDR3 runs to 14 residues. From germline, CDR1 is MDHEN and CDR2 SYDVKM.

J is TRBJ2-5 and V is TRBV9; no definite D call. Trimming left V 1 base short and J 1 base short, with 8 bases between. CDR1 and CDR2 (germline): SGDLS, YYNGEE. CDR3 size: 14 residues. CDR3 DNA: TGTGCCAGCAGCGTATTGCGCTTCCAAGAGACCCAGTACTTC. It is translated as CASSVLRFQETQYF.

The chain uses TRBV6-5 and TRBJ1-1; tentative D call: TRBD1 (6 bases). V dropped 6 bases and J dropped 5 bases, with 19 bases sitting between them. Germline-derived CDR1 and CDR2 are MNHEY and SVGAGI. This CDR3 is built from 15 residues. CDR3 sequence reads: CASSSLRGGRTEAFF. CDR3 nucleotides: TGTGCCAGCAGCTCTCTTAGGGGGGGGCGGACTGAAGCTTTCTTT.

This chain links TRBV18 with TRBJ1-3, with 7 bases that match TRBD1. The junction had 20 bases not matched to a gene; V was cut back by 9 bases and J by 0 bases. The germline V gene encodes CDR1 KGHSH and CDR2 LQKENI. The CDR3 sequence is 19 residues long. CDR3 amino acids: CARIDKVWTGWPSGNTIYF. CDR3 DNA: TGTGCCAGGATAGATAAGGTATGGACAGGTTGGCCCTCTGGAAACACCATATATTTT.

The chain uses TRBV7-2 and TRBJ2-3; D is uncertain. The germline gives CDR1 SGHTA, CDR2 FQGNSA. Trimming removed 2 bases at V and 4 bases at J, with 10 bases between. The CDR3 runs to 14 residues. The CDR3 reads CASSLSRPPDTQYF. CDR3 coding DNA: TGTGCCAGCAGCTTATCCCGTCCTCCAGATACGCAGTATTTT.